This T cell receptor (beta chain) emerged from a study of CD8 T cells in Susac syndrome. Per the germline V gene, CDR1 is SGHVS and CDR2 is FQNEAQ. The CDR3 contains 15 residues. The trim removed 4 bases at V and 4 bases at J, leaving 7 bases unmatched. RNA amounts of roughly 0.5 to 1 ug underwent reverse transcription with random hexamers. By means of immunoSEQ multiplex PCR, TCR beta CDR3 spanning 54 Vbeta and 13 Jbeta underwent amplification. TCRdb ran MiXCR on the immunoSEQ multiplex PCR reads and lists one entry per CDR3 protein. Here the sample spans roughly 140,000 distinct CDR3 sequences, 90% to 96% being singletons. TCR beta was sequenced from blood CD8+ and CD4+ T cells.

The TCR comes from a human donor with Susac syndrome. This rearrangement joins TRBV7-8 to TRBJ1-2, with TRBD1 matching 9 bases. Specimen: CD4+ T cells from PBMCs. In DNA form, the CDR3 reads TGTGCCAGCAGCTCACCGGGACAGGGATCCTATGGCTACACCTTC. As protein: CASSSPGQGSYGYTF.